Presented here are 31 T cell receptor beta chains from one specimen sequenced in a study of a mutant IDH1 vaccine in newly diagnosed glioma. The assay was immunoSEQ multiplex PCR, and TCRdb's table has in-frame clones only and misses some. Here the sample spans roughly 120,000 clones, around four fifths being singletons. The time point denotes: week 11, during vaccination. Doses consisted of 300 ug of mutant IDH1 20-mer peptide each, paired with topical imiquimod. Their antigen targets remain unknown. Sequenced material: PBMCs, taken from a glioma patient whose treatment included an IDH1 peptide vaccine. These receptor sequences come from a man in his forties or fifties with glioma.

This chain links TRBV6-5 with TRBJ1-6; D may be TRBD1 (6 bases). Germline V gene lookup returns CDR1 MNHEY and CDR2 SVGAGI. The CDR3 loop spans 13 amino acids. Trimming cost V 5 bases and J 10 bases, with 12 bases left between them. CDR3 DNA: TGTGCCAGCAGTGCCACAGGGAAATCACCCCTCCACTTT. Amino acids: CASSATGKSPLHF.

The V and J genes are TRBV5-4 and TRBJ2-3; perhaps TRBD2 as D (5 bases). V dropped 1 base and J dropped 4 bases, with 7 bases sitting between them. There are 13 residues in the CDR3. Germline V gene sequence: CDR1 SGHNT, CDR2 YYREEE (reference sequence). The CDR3 DNA sequence: TGTGCCAGCAGCTTGACGGGGTCAGATACGCAGTATTTT. Its translation: CASSLTGSDTQYF.

The rearrangement uses TRBV11-2 and TRBJ2-1, with 10 bases identical to TRBD1. The ends lost 5 bases at V and 8 bases at J; junction bases unmatched: 9. CDR3 size: 15 residues. The germline V gene has CDR1 SGHAT and CDR2 FQNNGV. Here the CDR3 reads CASSKEGQGRHEQFF. As DNA, the CDR3 is TGTGCCAGCAGCAAAGAGGGACAGGGGAGGCATGAGCAGTTCTTC.

The chain combines TRBV28 with TRBJ2-2; D possibly corresponds to TRBD2 (6 bases). The CDR3 covers 14 residues. Trimming left V 4 bases short and J 4 bases short, with 10 bases between. Germline CDR1 is MDHEN and CDR2 is SYDVKM. CDR3 sequence: CASSWTGGTGELFF. The CDR3 coding sequence is TGTGCCAGCAGTTGGACCGGGGGCACCGGGGAGCTGTTTTTT. The full variable domain, in which reference TRBV28 and TRBJ2-2 provide the parts outside the CDR3, is DVKVTQSSRYLVKRTGEKVFLECVQDMDHENMFWYRQDPGLGLRLIYFSYDVKMKEKGDIPEGYSVSREKKERFSLILESASTNQTSMYLCASSWTGGTGELFFGEGSRLTVL.

In this sample, this clone turned up once. The chain links TRBV2 to TRBJ2-3; tentative D call: TRBD2 (6 bases). V was clipped by 6 bases and J by 3 bases, with 16 bases between them. The CDR3 is 15 amino acids. The V gene's germline CDR1 is SNHLY and CDR2 FYNNEI. The CDR3 reads CASSPRGLGTDTQYF. In nucleotides, the CDR3 is TGTGCCAGCAGCCCGCGGGGATTAGGGACAGATACGCAGTATTTT.

V and J are TRBV6-1 and TRBJ2-1; 10 bases are shared with TRBD2. V lost 2 bases and J lost 6; bases outside the gene matches: 10. CDR3 length: 17 amino acids. Germline loops: CDR1 MNHNS, CDR2 SASEGT. Here the CDR3 reads CASSERRLAGVGNEQFF. The DNA of the CDR3 is TGTGCCAGCAGTGAAAGGCGTCTAGCGGGAGTAGGCAATGAGCAGTTCTTC.

V and J are TRBV2 and TRBJ1-5; 7 nucleotides agree with TRBD1. CDR3 length: 14 amino acids. CDR1 SNHLY and CDR2 FYNNEI come from the germline V gene. Trimming cost V 6 bases and J 4 bases; bases outside gene matches: 6. This CDR3 reads CASRTGQANQPQHF. DNA of the CDR3: TGTGCCAGCAGGACCGGACAGGCAAATCAGCCCCAGCATTTT.

This chain connects TRBV5-4 to TRBJ2-3; D is unclear. The V and J ends lost 0 bases and 5 bases respectively, with 7 bases between them. Germline lookup yields CDR1 SGHNT and CDR2 YYREEE (reference sequence). The CDR3 is made up of 13 amino acids. Here the CDR3 reads CASSLVSGDTQYF. The CDR3 coding sequence is TGTGCCAGCAGCTTGGTGTCAGGAGATACGCAGTATTTT. Together with reference TRBV5-4 and TRBJ2-3, the CDR3 gives the full variable domain: ETGVTQSPTHLIKTRGQQVTLRCSSQSGHNTVSWYQQALGQGPQFIFQYYREEENGRGNFPPRFSGLQFPNYSSELNVNALELDDSALYLCASSLVSGDTQYFGPGTRLTVL.

V and J are TRBV5-4 and TRBJ2-1, with TRBD2 identical over 9 bases. Germline V gene lookup returns CDR1 SGHNT and CDR2 YYREEE (reference sequence). There are 14 residues in the CDR3. The trim removed 4 bases at V and 8 bases at J, leaving 7 bases unmatched. The CDR3 protein is CASSTEAGGHEQFF. The CDR3, as DNA: TGTGCCAGCAGCACGGAGGCGGGGGGGCATGAGCAGTTCTTC.

Points on this clone: Within the sample, other DNA sequences also encode this same CDR3. The V call is TRBV9, the J call TRBJ1-1, with D uncertain. Germline-derived CDR1 and CDR2 are SGDLS and YYNGEE. V was pared by 4 bases and J by 1 base, with 11 bases between. The CDR3 loop spans 14 amino acids. DNA of the CDR3: TGTGCCAGCAGCCCCCGATGGGGGAACACTGAAGCTTTCTTT. Translating it yields CASSPRWGNTEAFF.

The genes are TRBV10-3 and TRBJ1-2, with 8 bases lining up with TRBD1. The length of the CDR3 is 14 residues. Germline assignment: CDR1 ENHRY and CDR2 SYGVKD. Germline trimming cut 7 bases from V and 8 bases from J; bases unmatched to any gene: 12. The CDR3 coding sequence is TGTGCCATCATGCAACAGGGGGGAGGAAAGGGCTACACCTTC. Translation gives CAIMQQGGGKGYTF.

This clone was recorded a few times. This chain links TRBV2 with TRBJ1-5, with TRBD1 identical over 11 bases. CDR3 length: 14 residues. The germline CDR1 and CDR2 sequences are SNHLY and FYNNEI. V shed 10 bases, J shed 4 bases, and the junction held 6 bases outside the gene matches. The CDR3 sequence is CATAGQGANQPQHF. As DNA, the CDR3 is TGTGCCACCGCCGGACAGGGGGCAAATCAGCCCCAGCATTTT.

The V gene is TRBV7-8, the J gene TRBJ2-5, with a tentative D call TRBD2 (7 bases). The CDR3 loop spans 15 amino acids. Germline V CDR1 and CDR2: SGHVS, FQNEAQ. The V end was cut by 4 bases, the J end by 1 base, with 13 bases between. Here the CDR3 DNA reads TGTGCCAGCAGCTGGAACGGGGGGCCCCAAGAGACCCAGTACTTC. Amino acid sequence: CASSWNGGPQETQYF.

This clone is termed medium-sized (0.01 to 0.1%). This chain connects TRBV7-9 to TRBJ2-1; 7 bases line up with TRBD1. Losses at the gene ends were 5 bases for V and 7 bases for J; bases not matched to a gene: 11. This CDR3 spans 15 amino acids. Germline V gene lookup returns CDR1 SEHNR and CDR2 FQNEAQ (reference sequence). The DNA of the CDR3 is TGTGCCAGCAGCCCCCGGGACAGTTCTGGGAATGAGCAGTTCTTC. Translating gives CASSPRDSSGNEQFF.

This clone turned up a few times. The chain links TRBV19 to TRBJ1-1; tentatively, D is TRBD1 (6 bases). This CDR3 comprises 13 residues. Per the germline V gene, CDR1 is LNHDA and CDR2 is SQIVND (reference sequence). V dropped 10 bases and J dropped 1 base, with 13 bases sitting between them. The CDR3 region has the DNA TGTGCCACCTTGACGGGACAGAACACTGAAGCTTTCTTT. It yields the protein CATLTGQNTEAFF.

The V gene is TRBV19, the J gene TRBJ2-7; tentative D call: TRBD1 (6 bases). Germline loops: CDR1 LNHDA, CDR2 SQIVND (reference sequence). V lost 6 bases and J 3 bases, leaving 15 bases between the germline ends. The CDR3 has 14 residues. The DNA of the CDR3 is TGTGCCAGTAGCACTTATGGACAGAACTACGAGCAGTACTTC. It encodes CASSTYGQNYEQYF.

The V gene is TRBV5-4, the J gene TRBJ2-2, with 7 bases fitting TRBD2. Germline V gene lookup returns CDR1 SGHNT and CDR2 YYREEE (reference sequence). V trimming: 2 bases; J trimming: 5 bases; junction bases outside the gene matches: 6. The CDR3 contains 15 residues. For the CDR3, the DNA is TGTGCCAGCAGCTTAGAAGCGGGAATAACCGGGGAGCTGTTTTTT. Translated, it gives CASSLEAGITGELFF.

The chain recombines TRBV29-1 with TRBJ1-4; D might be TRBD1 (5 bases). The V end was cut by 7 bases, the J end by 10 bases, with 19 bases between. The CDR3 spans 13 residues. Germline V lookup: CDR1 SQVTM, CDR2 ANQGSEA. The CDR3 reads CSAGTFEKGKLFF. For the CDR3, the DNA is TGCAGCGCTGGGACTTTCGAAAAGGGAAAACTGTTTTTT.

This clone showed up just a few times. The genes are TRBV4-3 and TRBJ1-1; D is uncertain. The CDR3 runs 14 residues. Germline values: CDR1 LGHNA, CDR2 YSLEER. Between the trimmed V and J ends, which lost 0 bases and 5 bases, there was a span of 10 bases. CDR3 sequence reads: CASSQEGRDTEAFF. CDR3 nucleotide sequence: TGCGCCAGCAGCCAAGAGGGGAGGGATACTGAAGCTTTCTTT.

The V call is TRBV5-1, the J call TRBJ2-1; TRBD1 matches at 7 bases. Losses at the gene ends were 4 bases for V and 0 bases for J; bases not matched to a gene: 7. CDR3 length: 16 residues. Germline V gene data show CDR1 as SGHRS and CDR2 as YFSETQ. CDR3 in amino acids: CASSVNRGLSYNEQFF. For the CDR3, the DNA is TGCGCCAGCAGCGTGAACAGGGGCCTCTCCTACAATGAGCAGTTCTTC.

The chain employs TRBV28 and TRBJ1-4, with D perhaps TRBD1 (5 bases). Germline CDR1 and CDR2: MDHEN and SYDVKM. The CDR3 contains 14 residues. Trimming took 6 bases from V and 6 from J, leaving 14 bases between them. This chain's CDR3 is CASRLWGSDEKLFF. CDR3 nucleotides: TGTGCCAGCAGGCTTTGGGGGTCTGATGAAAAACTGTTTTTT.

This chain joins TRBV19 and TRBJ1-4, with 8 bases aligning to TRBD1. The CDR3 consists of 15 residues. Germline CDR1 LNHDA, CDR2 SQIVND (reference sequence). V gave up 4 bases and J gave up 4 bases; unmatched junction bases: 5. The CDR3 nucleotides are TGTGCCAGTAGTAGAGGACAGGGCCTTAATGAAAAACTGTTTTTT. Amino acids: CASSRGQGLNEKLFF.

This clone has only a few counts. This chain joins TRBV9 and TRBJ1-1, with D unresolved. Germline V gene data show CDR1 as SGDLS and CDR2 as YYNGEE. The V end was cut by 5 bases, the J end by 5 bases, with 19 bases between. CDR3 length: 15 amino acids. CDR3: CASSAVEVPQTEAFF. In nucleotides, the CDR3 is TGTGCCAGCAGTGCAGTCGAGGTTCCCCAGACTGAAGCTTTCTTT. Looking up the rest from reference TRBV9 and TRBJ1-1 gives the full variable domain: DSGVTQTPKHLITATGQRVTLRCSPRSGDLSVYWYQQSLDQGLQFLIQYYNGEERAKGNILERFSAQQFPDLHSELNLSSLELGDSALYFCASSAVEVPQTEAFFGQGTRLTVV.

This clone showed up just a few times. The chain is built from TRBV18 and TRBJ2-7; 8 nucleotides line up with TRBD2. With 3 bases clipped from V and 5 bases from J, the junction kept 9 bases outside the gene matches. Germline CDR1 is KGHSH and CDR2 is LQKENI. The CDR3 spans 15 residues. The chain's CDR3 is CASSPISGNRDEQYF. CDR3 nucleotides: TGTGCCAGCTCACCCATTAGCGGGAATCGCGACGAGCAGTACTTC. The full variable domain, completed using reference TRBV18 and TRBJ2-7, is NAGVMQNPRHLVRRRGQEARLRCSPMKGHSHVYWYRQLPEEGLKFMVYLQKENIIDESGMPKERFSAEFPKEGPSILRIQQVVRGDSAAYFCASSPISGNRDEQYFGPGTRLTVT.

This sequence joins TRBV19 and TRBJ1-1; D unclear. The CDR3 spans 13 residues. Germline CDR1 is LNHDA and CDR2 is SQIVND (reference sequence). With 3 bases removed from V and 1 base from J, the gap between germline ends came to 6 bases. The CDR3 sequence: CASSIAANTEAFF. In nucleotides, the CDR3 is TGTGCCAGTAGTATCGCTGCGAACACTGAAGCTTTCTTT.

The genes are TRBV11-2 and TRBJ1-2; 8 positions agree with TRBD1. Germline CDR1 is SGHAT and CDR2 is FQNNGV. CDR3 size: 13 residues. V was clipped by 1 base and J by 7 bases; unmatched bases: 2. In DNA, the CDR3 is TGTGCCAGCAGCTTAGGACAGGGGATTGGCTACACCTTC. Amino acids: CASSLGQGIGYTF.

The chain has TRBV5-4 and TRBJ2-2; tentative D call: TRBD2 (5 bases). Germline V gene data show CDR1 as SGHNT and CDR2 as YYREEE (reference sequence). The V and J ends lost 4 bases and 2 bases respectively, with 15 bases between them. The CDR3 covers 16 residues. CDR3 region: CASSHRGSDNTGELFF. As DNA, the CDR3 is TGTGCCAGCAGCCACCGGGGTAGCGACAACACCGGGGAGCTGTTTTTT.

This clone has more than one count but fewer than ten. This chain links TRBV4-3 with TRBJ1-1; a weak D match, TRBD1 (6 bases). The CDR3 is 14 amino acids. CDR1 LGHNA and CDR2 YSLEER come from the germline V gene. V was trimmed by 3 bases and J by 2 bases, leaving 10 bases between them. CDR3 in amino acids: CASSQTQGNTEAFF. CDR3 coding DNA: TGCGCCAGCAGCCAGACACAGGGCAACACTGAAGCTTTCTTT.

The J gene is TRBJ2-7, the V gene TRBV27; tentatively, D is TRBD1 or TRBD2 (5 bases each). Germline values: CDR1 MNHEY, CDR2 SMNVEV (reference sequence). The CDR3 has 14 residues. V was trimmed by 3 bases and J by 3 bases, leaving 12 bases between them. The CDR3 region has the DNA TGTGCCAGCAGTTTGGGGACCGGCATCTACGAGCAGTACTTC. As protein: CASSLGTGIYEQYF.

V gene TRBV20-1 combines with J gene TRBJ1-2; D possibly corresponds to TRBD1 (5 bases). Germline values: CDR1 DFQATT, CDR2 SNEGSKA (reference sequence). The CDR3 runs to 9 residues. The CDR3 loop is CTGLYGYTF. The CDR3 DNA reads TGCACAGGGCTATATGGCTACACCTTC.

CDR3 residues: CASSLDRAGNTEAFF. Written as DNA, the CDR3 is TGTGCCAGCAGCTTAGACAGGGCCGGGAACACTGAAGCTTTCTTT. The V call is TRBV7-6, the J call TRBJ1-1; a possible D gene is TRBD1 (6 bases). Germline V gene lookup returns CDR1 SGHVS and CDR2 FNYEAQ. V gave up 1 base and J gave up 1 base, with 10 bases separating them. This CDR3 is built from 15 residues.